This TCR beta chain was documented in a study of T cell repertoires in cytomegalovirus infection. TCRdb itself ran the reads through MiXCR, one entry per CDR3 protein. Altogether about 570,000 distinct CDR3 sequences are present, under 45% being singletons, with the ten largest covering about 46%. Trimming at V came to 2 bases and at J to 5 bases, leaving 9 bases not matched to a gene. The CDR3 is 16 amino acids. With respect to this clonotype: Its antigen is not identified.

General observations from the study: HLA-C-restricted CMV clonotypes gave the most frequent clonotype in two of eight donors. Public TCR beta family frequency separated CMV-and-HLA carriers, including in an independent cohort.

The receptor comes from a human donor in good health (CMV status not recorded). Some clones in this sample may be carry-over from other donors' samples. The sequenced sample was cultured PBMCs, obtained from culture after CMV antigen stimulation. This chain joins TRBV12-3 or TRBV12-4 and TRBJ2-1; 7 bases map to TRBD2. The CDR3, as DNA: TGTGCCAGCAGTTTAATAGTTACTAGCGTAAACAATGAGCAGTTCTTC. This gives the protein CASSLIVTSVNNEQFF.